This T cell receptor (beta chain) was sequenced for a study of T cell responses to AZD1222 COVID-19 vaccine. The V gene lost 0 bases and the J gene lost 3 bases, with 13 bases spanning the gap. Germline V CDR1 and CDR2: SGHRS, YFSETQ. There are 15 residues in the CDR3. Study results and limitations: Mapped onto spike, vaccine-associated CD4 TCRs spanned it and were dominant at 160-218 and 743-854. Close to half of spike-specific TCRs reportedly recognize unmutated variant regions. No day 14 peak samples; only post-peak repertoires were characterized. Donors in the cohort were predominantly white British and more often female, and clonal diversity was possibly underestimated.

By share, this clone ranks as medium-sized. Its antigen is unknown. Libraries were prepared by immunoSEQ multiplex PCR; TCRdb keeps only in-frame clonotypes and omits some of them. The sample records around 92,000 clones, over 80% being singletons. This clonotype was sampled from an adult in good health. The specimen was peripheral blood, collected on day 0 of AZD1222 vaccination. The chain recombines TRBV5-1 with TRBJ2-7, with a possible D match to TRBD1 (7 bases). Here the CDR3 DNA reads TGCGCCAGCAGCTTGGCCGGAGGGGGCGTCTACGAGCAGTACTTC. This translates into CASSLAGGGVYEQYF.